This TCR beta chain is drawn from a study of spatial heterogeneity in lung cancer. Study summary: Compared with alpha-chain sequences, beta-chain sequences were consistently detected in greater numbers. Study-wide results and caveats: There were more appearances of ubiquitous expanded tumor TCRs in blood at resection than at follow-up.

Time point reported: sample taken at primary tumor resection. Unsorted samples of tumor, nontumor lung or frozen PBMC had their whole RNA sequenced. The cohort: approximately 66 early-stage, untreated non-small cell lung cancer patients. Turning to this clonotype: What it binds is not known.

The trim removed 7 bases at V and 9 bases at J, leaving 8 bases unmatched. This CDR3 spans 13 amino acids. Looked up from germline, CDR1 is SGHRS and CDR2 is YFSETQ. Carried by each TCR cDNA molecule was a unique molecular identifier. MiXCR, applied by TCRdb to the 5' RACE reads, yields one record per CDR3 protein. The table has approximately 90,000 distinct CDR3 sequences, about 9.4% seen once. This clonotype was obtained from a male donor with early-stage non-small cell lung cancer. The V and J genes are TRBV5-1 and TRBJ2-3; TRBD2 matches at 10 bases. This specimen was PBMCs, taken at surgery. The CDR3 DNA follows: TGCGCCAGCCGACCCGGGACTAGCGACACGCAGTATTTT. As protein: CASRPGTSDTQYF.